These T cell receptor beta chains were read from a single sample in a study of cytomegalovirus exposure and HLA in healthy donors. The protocol was immunoSEQ multiplex PCR, while the TCRdb copy is restricted to in-frame clones and leaves out a portion. The sample has 150,000 or so clones, approximately 86% seen once. Sequencing was carried out using PBMCs. These receptors were taken from a woman aged 18-29 years in good health and CMV-seronegative. The CDR3 runs from the conserved cysteine through the conserved F or W. The D gene is left open where the match is weak. Only some rows state a clone size, as once, few, many or a class for expanded clones.

j_gene: TRBJ2-1; abundance: NA; d_gene: NA; v_gene: TRBV29-1; CDR3aa: CSAIQLALYNEQFF; CDR3nt: TGCAGCGCGATTCAGCTAGCGCTCTACAATGAGCAGTTCTTC
j_gene: TRBJ1-2; abundance: NA; d_gene: NA; v_gene: TRBV6-1; CDR3aa: CASSEVWADYGYTF; CDR3nt: TGTGCCAGCAGTGAAGTTTGGGCCGACTATGGCTACACCTTC
j_gene: TRBJ1-1; abundance: NA; d_gene: TRBD1; v_gene: TRBV6-5; CDR3aa: CASRSPGTGGTEAFF; CDR3nt: TGTGCCAGCAGATCCCCCGGGACAGGGGGAACTGAAGCTTTCTTT
j_gene: TRBJ2-6; abundance: NA; d_gene: NA; v_gene: TRBV18; CDR3aa: CASSPDTSGANVLTF; CDR3nt: TGTGCCAGCTCACCTGACACCTCTGGGGCCAACGTCCTGACTTTC
j_gene: TRBJ1-4; abundance: NA; d_gene: NA; v_gene: TRBV29-1; CDR3aa: CSASTGSNEKLFF; CDR3nt: TGCAGCGCCTCAACAGGAAGTAATGAAAAACTGTTTTTT
j_gene: TRBJ2-7; abundance: few; d_gene: NA; v_gene: TRBV5-6; CDR3aa: CASSIELSPSEQYF; CDR3nt: TGTGCCAGCAGCATTGAATTATCTCCTAGTGAGCAGTACTTC
j_gene: TRBJ2-3; abundance: NA; d_gene: NA; v_gene: TRBV7-9; CDR3aa: CASSFGAASTDTQYF; CDR3nt: TGTGCCAGCAGCTTCGGAGCGGCAAGCACAGATACGCAGTATTTT
j_gene: TRBJ2-5; abundance: NA; d_gene: TRBD1; v_gene: TRBV30; CDR3aa: CAVTGGAETQYF; CDR3nt: TGTGCCGTTACAGGGGGCGCGGAGACCCAGTACTTC
j_gene: TRBJ1-4; abundance: NA; d_gene: TRBD1; v_gene: TRBV13; CDR3aa: CASSLQGAGEKLFF; CDR3nt: TGTGCCAGCAGCTTACAGGGGGCAGGTGAAAAACTGTTTTTT
j_gene: TRBJ2-5; abundance: NA; d_gene: NA; v_gene: TRBV30; CDR3aa: CAWSVHRGWETQYF; CDR3nt: TGTGCCTGGAGTGTACACAGAGGGTGGGAGACCCAGTACTTC
j_gene: TRBJ2-5; abundance: NA; d_gene: NA; v_gene: TRBV28; CDR3aa: CASSSPGQGEETQYF; CDR3nt: TGTGCCAGCAGTTCTCCCGGGCAGGGCGAAGAGACCCAGTACTTC
j_gene: TRBJ1-1; abundance: NA; d_gene: NA; v_gene: TRBV27; CDR3aa: CASSLRGGTEAFF; CDR3nt: TGTGCCAGCAGTTTACGGGGAGGAACTGAAGCTTTCTTT
j_gene: TRBJ1-1; abundance: few; d_gene: TRBD1; v_gene: TRBV19; CDR3aa: CASSAHTRGIKEAFF; CDR3nt: TGTGCCAGTAGTGCGCACACCAGGGGGATCAAAGAAGCTTTCTTT
j_gene: TRBJ2-3; abundance: NA; d_gene: NA; v_gene: TRBV5-6; CDR3aa: CASSLGGRYTDTQYF; CDR3nt: TGTGCCAGCAGCCTCGGGGGACGGTATACAGATACGCAGTATTTT
j_gene: TRBJ2-5; abundance: NA; d_gene: NA; v_gene: TRBV12-5; CDR3aa: CASGLTRQQETQYF; CDR3nt: TGTGCTAGTGGTTTGACCCGACAGCAAGAGACCCAGTACTTC
j_gene: TRBJ2-6; abundance: NA; d_gene: TRBD2; v_gene: TRBV28; CDR3aa: CASTIAGRGANVLTF; CDR3nt: TGTGCCAGCACCATAGCGGGGCGTGGGGCCAACGTCCTGACTTTC
j_gene: TRBJ1-2; abundance: NA; d_gene: NA; v_gene: TRBV29-1; CDR3aa: CSVEGQGSGYTF; CDR3nt: TGCAGCGTTGAAGGGCAGGGAAGTGGCTACACCTTC
j_gene: TRBJ2-1; abundance: NA; d_gene: TRBD2; v_gene: TRBV5-1; CDR3aa: CASSYSGLAGQDEQFF; CDR3nt: TGCGCCAGCAGCTATTCGGGACTAGCGGGGCAGGATGAGCAGTTCTTC
j_gene: TRBJ2-3; abundance: NA; d_gene: NA; v_gene: TRBV19; CDR3aa: CASSKSETDTQYF; CDR3nt: TGTGCCAGTAGTAAGAGTGAAACAGATACGCAGTATTTT
j_gene: TRBJ2-7; abundance: NA; d_gene: TRBD2; v_gene: TRBV4-2; CDR3aa: CASSQDPSGRAYEQYF; CDR3nt: TGTGCCAGCAGCCAAGACCCTAGCGGGCGTGCCTACGAGCAGTACTTC
j_gene: TRBJ2-6; abundance: NA; d_gene: NA; v_gene: TRBV28; CDR3aa: CASSLAGDGANVLTF; CDR3nt: TGTGCCAGCAGTTTGGCAGGGGACGGGGCCAACGTCCTGACTTTC
j_gene: TRBJ2-3; abundance: NA; d_gene: NA; v_gene: TRBV28; CDR3aa: CASSPPDREGDTQYF; CDR3nt: TGTGCCAGCAGTCCGCCGGACAGGGAGGGGGATACGCAGTATTTT